One sample yielded the 12 T cell receptor beta chains listed below, sequenced in a study of blood T cell repertoires in COVID-19. Measured with immunoSEQ multiplex PCR; TCRdb has only the in-frame clones, and not every one. Counted here are approximately 470,000 clones, about nine tenths occurring once; the ten biggest clones make up roughly 0.7%. Sequencing input: PBMCs or T cells enriched from blood (not recorded which). These receptors were collected from a woman aged 18-30 years who had recovered from COVID-19.

This clone was detected once. This chain connects TRBV5-8 to TRBJ2-3; D is undetermined. Germline V gene data show CDR1 as SGHTS and CDR2 as YDEGEE. Trimming cost V 0 bases and J 0 bases, with 11 bases left between them. This CDR3 spans 16 amino acids. The CDR3 region has the DNA TGTGCCAGCAGCTTGGGACTGATCCCTAGCACAGATACGCAGTATTTT. Protein product: CASSLGLIPSTDTQYF.

The chain links TRBV5-8 to TRBJ2-5; tentative D call: TRBD1 (6 bases). V shed 4 bases and J shed 2 bases, with 9 bases lying between them. CDR3 length: 13 amino acids. CDR1 is SGHTS, CDR2 YDEGEE, per germline. The CDR3 bases are TGTGCCAGCAGCCCGGACAGTCAAGAGACCCAGTACTTC. This encodes CASSPDSQETQYF. Looking up the rest from reference TRBV5-8 and TRBJ2-5 gives the full variable domain: EAGVTQSPTHLIKTRGQQATLRCSPISGHTSVYWYQQALGLGLQFLLWYDEGEERNRGNFPPRFSGRQFPNYSSELNVNALELEDSALYLCASSPDSQETQYFGPGTRLLVL.

V gene TRBV19 combines with J gene TRBJ2-2; a weak D match, TRBD1 (7 bases). V was pared by 7 bases and J by 7 bases, with 16 bases between. This CDR3 is 14 amino acids long. Germline V lookup: CDR1 LNHDA, CDR2 SQIVND (reference sequence). Written as DNA, the CDR3 is TGTGCCAGTATACCCAGGGGGGAGATCGGGGAGCTGTTTTTT. Translated: CASIPRGEIGELFF.

This clone showed up just once. V and J are TRBV4-1 and TRBJ1-2; 7 positions agree with TRBD1. V gave up 5 bases and J gave up 5 bases; unmatched junction bases: 14. The CDR3 extends over 16 amino acids. The V gene's germline CDR1 is MGHRA and CDR2 YSYEKL. The CDR3 loop reads CASSDTGTVISYGYTF. CDR3 sequence (DNA): TGCGCCAGCAGCGATACCGGGACAGTGATTAGTTATGGCTACACCTTC.

The chain links TRBV3-1 (or the pseudogene TRBV3-2) to TRBJ1-4; D is perhaps TRBD1 (6 bases). CDR1 is LGHDT and CDR2 is YNNKEL in the germline V gene (reference sequence). V was trimmed by 1 base and J by 7 bases, leaving 19 bases between them. This CDR3 is 17 amino acids long. The CDR3 sequence is CASSQARRGGASEKLFF. The CDR3 bases are TGTGCCAGCAGCCAAGCTCGACGGGGGGGGGCGAGTGAAAAACTGTTTTTT.

The chain links TRBV2 to TRBJ2-7, with 7 positions matching TRBD2. CDR3 length: 13 residues. Looked up from germline, CDR1 is SNHLY and CDR2 is FYNNEI. V lost 7 bases to trimming and J lost 3 bases; unmatched junction nucleotides: 6. This CDR3 is CASKPGRDYEQYF. CDR3 nucleotides: TGTGCCAGCAAGCCAGGGAGGGACTACGAGCAGTACTTC. Using reference TRBV2 and TRBJ2-7 for the parts outside the CDR3, the full variable domain is EPEVTQTPSHQVTQMGQEVILRCVPISNHLYFYWYRQILGQKVEFLVSFYNNEISEKSEIFDDQFSVERPDGSNFTLKIRSTKLEDSAMYFCASKPGRDYEQYFGPGTRLTVT.

This clone has just a few counts. This rearrangement joins TRBV11-2 to TRBJ2-3, with 10 bases identical to TRBD2. Germline lookup yields CDR1 SGHAT and CDR2 FQNNGV. With V trimmed by 5 bases and J by 4 bases, 6 bases remained unmatched. The CDR3 runs 15 residues. This CDR3 reads CASSPSGGAADTQYF. CDR3 nucleotides: TGTGCCAGCAGCCCCAGCGGGGGGGCCGCAGATACGCAGTATTTT.

The V gene is TRBV12-5, the J gene TRBJ2-3; TRBD2 aligns across 15 bases. Germline V gene data show CDR1 as LGHNT and CDR2 as FRNRAP. The trim removed 0 bases at V and 2 bases at J, leaving 12 bases unmatched. The CDR3 runs 21 residues. CDR3 in amino acids: CASGLVLGLAGGNPVTDTQYF. The CDR3 region has the DNA TGTGCTAGTGGTTTGGTACTGGGACTAGCGGGGGGAAATCCCGTCACAGATACGCAGTATTTT.

This chain connects TRBV5-8 to TRBJ1-3; 7 nucleotides align to TRBD1. The germline V gene encodes CDR1 SGHTS and CDR2 YDEGEE. Trimming cost V 3 bases and J 3 bases; bases outside gene matches: 6. This CDR3 contains 15 residues. The CDR3 DNA reads TGTGCCAGCAGCTGGGACAGACAATATGGAAACACCATATATTTT. It encodes CASSWDRQYGNTIYF.

The chain carries TRBV7-9 and TRBJ1-1, with a weak D call TRBD1 (5 bases). The CDR3 length is 16 residues. Germline V CDR1 and CDR2: SEHNR, FQNEAQ (reference sequence). V was trimmed by 5 bases and J by 10 bases, leaving 26 bases between them. CDR3 in DNA: TGTGCCAGCAGCCCCCAGTTCGGGACTCTCACTCAGGGAGCTTTCTTT. It yields the protein CASSPQFGTLTQGAFF.

This chain uses TRBV5-1 with TRBJ1-2, with D uncertain. CDR1 SGHRS and CDR2 YFSETQ come from the germline V gene. The CDR3 has 13 residues. Trimming removed 4 bases from V and 4 bases from J, with 11 bases in between. CDR3 sequence reads: CASSPGSGYGYTF. As DNA, the CDR3 is TGCGCCAGCAGCCCAGGATCCGGCTATGGCTACACCTTC. Combining the CDR3 with reference TRBV5-1 and TRBJ1-2 gives the whole variable domain KAGVTQTPRYLIKTRGQQVTLSCSPISGHRSVSWYQQTPGQGLQFLFEYFSETQRNKGNFPGRFSGRQFSNSRSEMNVSTLELGDSALYLCASSPGSGYGYTFGSGTRLTVV.

The CDR3 sequence: CASSLLDSTGNTIYF. The CDR3 coding sequence is TGCGCCAGCAGTCTCCTGGACAGTACTGGAAACACCATATATTTT. The rearrangement joins TRBV5-1 to TRBJ1-3; the D gene is possibly TRBD1 (6 bases). The CDR3 covers 15 residues. The V gene's germline CDR1 is SGHRS and CDR2 YFSETQ. V lost 5 bases to trimming and J lost 2 bases, with 14 bases between them.